Presented here are 18 T cell receptor beta chains from one specimen sequenced in a study of cytomegalovirus exposure and HLA in healthy donors. This table comes from immunoSEQ multiplex PCR, and its TCRdb copy is limited to in-frame clones, with some not included. The sample has under 350,000 clones, 80% to 90% seen once. The sample comprised PBMCs. These receptors originate from a woman aged 18-35 years in good health and CMV-seronegative.

The chain uses TRBV29-1 and TRBJ1-1; tentative D call: TRBD1 (5 bases). Germline V CDR1 and CDR2: SQVTM, ANQGSEA. V was shortened by 2 bases and J by 5 bases, with 12 bases between the two germline ends. This CDR3 region has 13 residues. The CDR3 DNA is TGCAGCGTTGAATCCCAGGGTGGGACTGAAGCTTTCTTT. Translating it yields CSVESQGGTEAFF.

The rearrangement links TRBV30 to TRBJ1-4; D perhaps matches TRBD1 (5 bases). CDR1 and CDR2 from the germline V gene are GTSNPN and SVGIG (reference sequence). The CDR3 consists of 15 residues. Trimming took 2 bases from V and 6 from J, leaving 16 bases between them. This CDR3 reads CAWSPTAGDYEKLFF. In DNA form, the CDR3 reads TGTGCCTGGAGTCCAACCGCTGGGGACTATGAAAAACTGTTTTTT.

The chain links TRBV27 to TRBJ2-3, with 14 bases fitting TRBD2. The CDR3 is 18 residues long. In germline, CDR1 is MNHEY, CDR2 SMNVEV (reference sequence). The ends lost 5 bases at V and 2 bases at J; junction bases unmatched: 9. This CDR3 reads CASSPRTSGGIVTDTQYF. CDR3 nucleotides: TGTGCCAGCAGTCCCCGGACTAGCGGGGGGATAGTCACAGATACGCAGTATTTT.

The gene calls are TRBV5-8 and TRBJ2-5; D possibly corresponds to TRBD1 (7 bases). Between the trimmed V and J ends, which lost 6 bases and 7 bases, there was a span of 19 bases. The germline V gene has CDR1 SGHTS and CDR2 YDEGEE. CDR3 length: 14 amino acids. This CDR3 is CASTDDRVGGTQYF. In DNA, the CDR3 is TGTGCCAGCACCGATGACAGGGTCGGGGGGACCCAGTACTTC.

The chain has TRBV5-6 and TRBJ2-7; D is perhaps TRBD1 (5 bases). This CDR3 has 14 residues. Trimming removed 0 bases from V and 2 bases from J, with 9 bases in between. Germline V gene data show CDR1 as SGHDT and CDR2 as YYEEEE. The CDR3, as DNA: TGTGCCAGCAGCTTGGGGCTAGGGGCCTACGAGCAGTACTTC. Protein: CASSLGLGAYEQYF.

The chain uses TRBV14 and TRBJ2-5, with a tentative D call TRBD2 (6 bases). CDR3 length: 14 amino acids. The V end lost 4 bases, the J end lost 6 bases, and 15 bases lay between the germline ends. Per the germline V gene, CDR1 is SGHDN and CDR2 is FVKESK. In DNA, the CDR3 is TGTGCCAGCAGCCTCCCGGGGACTCGCCAGACCCAGTACTTC. Protein: CASSLPGTRQTQYF.

The V and J genes are TRBV5-1 and TRBJ2-5; TRBD2 agrees at 12 bases. Germline CDR1 SGHRS, CDR2 YFSETQ. The CDR3 contains 18 residues. V was pared by 0 bases and J by 5 bases, with 11 bases of the junction left unmatched. CDR3 loop: CASSLAISLAGGRETQYF. CDR3 sequence (DNA): TGCGCCAGCAGCTTGGCCATCTCCCTAGCGGGGGGGCGCGAGACCCAGTACTTC. The complete variable domain, with remaining parts taken from reference TRBV5-1 and TRBJ2-5, reads KAGVTQTPRYLIKTRGQQVTLSCSPISGHRSVSWYQQTPGQGLQFLFEYFSETQRNKGNFPGRFSGRQFSNSRSEMNVSTLELGDSALYLCASSLAISLAGGRETQYFGPGTRLLVL.

The V call is TRBV11-3, the J call TRBJ1-6; D call uncertain. V was cut by 0 bases and J by 9 bases, with 3 bases left in between. Germline CDR1 and CDR2: SGHNT and YENEEA. The CDR3 is made up of 12 amino acids. This chain's CDR3 is CASSLDGSPLHF. In DNA form, the CDR3 reads TGTGCCAGCAGCTTAGACGGTTCACCCCTCCACTTT.

This clone was observed once. The chain couples TRBV4-1 to TRBJ2-3, with D hard to call. V gave up 4 bases and J gave up 0 bases, with 11 bases separating them. The length of the CDR3 is 15 residues. Germline loops: CDR1 MGHRA, CDR2 YSYEKL. CDR3 sequence: CASSRTAPSTDTQYF. The CDR3 bases are TGCGCCAGCAGCCGCACAGCCCCTAGCACAGATACGCAGTATTTT.

This chain connects TRBV30 to TRBJ1-5; the D is unclear. V was cut by 0 bases and J by 2 bases, with 11 bases left in between. CDR1 GTSNPN and CDR2 SVGIG come from the germline V gene (reference sequence). The CDR3 extends over 15 amino acids. This chain's CDR3 is CAWSVAGIGNQPQHF. The CDR3 DNA reads as TGTGCCTGGAGTGTAGCGGGTATCGGCAATCAGCCCCAGCATTTT.

In its sample, this clone was seen many times. The chain recombines TRBV7-8 with TRBJ2-7, with 8 nucleotides matching TRBD2. The CDR3 sequence is 12 residues long. Losses at the gene ends were 5 bases for V and 10 bases for J; bases not matched to a gene: 7. CDR1 SGHVS and CDR2 FQNEAQ come from the germline V gene. Here the CDR3 reads CASSPGGSKQYF. CDR3 sequence (DNA): TGTGCCAGCAGCCCGGGGGGGTCTAAACAGTACTTC.

The chain uses TRBV30 and TRBJ2-5, with 9 nucleotides matching TRBD1. Germline CDR1 reads GTSNPN; CDR2 reads SVGIG (reference sequence). This CDR3 is 13 amino acids long. J lost 4 bases, V lost 4 bases, and 4 bases had no gene match. The CDR3 reads CAWTLQGAETQYF. DNA for the CDR3: TGTGCCTGGACCTTACAGGGGGCAGAGACCCAGTACTTC.

This clone was seen once. V is TRBV28 and J is TRBJ2-7; D is uncertain. Germline values: CDR1 MDHEN, CDR2 SYDVKM. V shed 5 bases and J shed 2 bases, with 10 bases lying between them. CDR3 length equals 13 residues. The CDR3 here is CASSIGFAYEQYF. The CDR3, as DNA: TGTGCCAGCAGTATCGGGTTCGCCTACGAGCAGTACTTC.

This sequence joins TRBV5-4 and TRBJ1-2; D is unclear. Germline values: CDR1 SGHNT, CDR2 YYREEE (reference sequence). Trimming took 3 bases from V and 6 from J, leaving 15 bases between them. The CDR3 is 14 amino acids. For the CDR3, the DNA is TGTGCCAGCAGCTCGAGTACGGGAAGGAATGGCTACACCTTC. It codes for CASSSSTGRNGYTF. Variable domain in full (rest from reference TRBV5-4 and TRBJ1-2): ETGVTQSPTHLIKTRGQQVTLRCSSQSGHNTVSWYQQALGQGPQFIFQYYREEENGRGNFPPRFSGLQFPNYSSELNVNALELDDSALYLCASSSSTGRNGYTFGSGTRLTVV.

The J gene is TRBJ2-3, the V gene TRBV7-9; D unclear. CDR3 length: 15 residues. CDR1 is SEHNR, CDR2 FQNEAQ, per germline (reference sequence). The V end was cut by 1 base, the J end by 0 bases, with 8 bases between. Here the CDR3 reads CASSLGLVSTDTQYF. The CDR3 DNA sequence: TGTGCCAGCAGCTTAGGTCTTGTTAGCACAGATACGCAGTATTTT. The whole variable domain, remainder taken from reference TRBV7-9 and TRBJ2-3, is DTGVSQNPRHKITKRGQNVTFRCDPISEHNRLYWYRQTLGQGPEFLTYFQNEAQLEKSRLLSDRFSAERPKGSFSTLEIQRTEQGDSAMYLCASSLGLVSTDTQYFGPGTRLTVL.

DNA for the CDR3: TGCAGCGTTGTGCGCGGGGGATTCCATGAGCAGTTCTTC. Translating gives CSVVRGGFHEQFF. V is TRBV29-1 and J is TRBJ2-1; TRBD2 aligns across 7 bases. V was clipped by 4 bases and J by 8 bases; unmatched bases: 8. Germline V gene sequence: CDR1 SQVTM, CDR2 ANQGSEA. CDR3 length: 13 amino acids.

The chain carries TRBV11-2 and TRBJ2-2; 7 nucleotides line up with TRBD1. J gave up 4 bases and V 5 bases, and 4 bases lay outside the gene matches. The CDR3 is made up of 14 amino acids. In germline, CDR1 is SGHAT, CDR2 FQNNGV. The DNA for the CDR3 is TGTGCCAGCAGCGGATGGACAGGCACCGGGGAGCTGTTTTTT. Protein product: CASSGWTGTGELFF.

The chain links TRBV7-3 to TRBJ1-2, with unresolved D. The CDR3 length is 16 residues. The V end was cut by 3 bases, the J end by 6 bases, with 20 bases between. Looked up from germline, CDR1 is SGHTA and CDR2 is FQGTGA. The CDR3 here is CASSFSPTPPPDGYTF. The CDR3, as DNA: TGTGCCAGCAGCTTCAGCCCGACACCCCCGCCGGATGGCTACACCTTC.